Following are 21 T cell receptor beta chains from one sample sequenced in a study of vaccination and CD4 T cells after COVID-19. No cognate antigen is known for these TCRs. Documented treatment: approximately 9-day PBMC culture with coronavirus spike peptide pools or control peptides (ViraFEST assay). CD4+ T cells that came from the unexposed donor were collected before the COVID-19 pandemic (2011-2018). The Oncomine TCR Beta short-read assay was what sequenced the DNA obtained from cultured CD4+ T cells. Once CD4+ T cells had been cultured, genomic DNA was extracted from them. TCRdb itself ran the PCR reads through MiXCR, one entry per CDR3 protein. The profile shows thousands of distinct CDR3 sequences, 28% of them singletons. The specimen sequenced was CD4+ T cells from blood, cultured in vitro. These receptors were collected from a human donor in good health.

J is TRBJ1-1 and V is TRBV20-1; D is unresolved. CDR1 is DFQATT and CDR2 is SNEGSKA in the germline V gene (reference sequence). The CDR3 has 13 amino acids. The V and J ends lost 1 base and 0 bases respectively, with 6 bases between them. The CDR3 here is CSARVGVNTEAFF. The DNA of the CDR3 is TGCAGTGCTAGAGTTGGTGTGAACACTGAAGCTTTCTTT.

The chain combines TRBV5-1 with TRBJ1-1; perhaps TRBD1 as D (6 bases). Looked up from germline, CDR1 is SGHRS and CDR2 is YFSETQ. V was pared by 4 bases and J by 6 bases, with 19 bases between. The CDR3 contains 15 residues. In DNA form, the CDR3 reads TGCGCCAGCAGCCCCACAGGGAGTATCGATTCTGAAGCTTTCTTT. It specifies CASSPTGSIDSEAFF.

This clonotype was seen a handful of times. The chain links TRBV6-1 to TRBJ2-7, with 10 positions matching TRBD2. V lost 6 bases and J lost 5; bases outside the gene matches: 7. This CDR3 has 14 amino acids. Germline CDR1 and CDR2: MNHNS and SASEGT. Written as DNA, the CDR3 is TGTGCCAGCAGGCAGGGACTAGCGTCCCACGAGCAGTACTTC. Translated: CASRQGLASHEQYF.

This clonotype was recorded a few times. This chain joins TRBV7-9 and TRBJ2-7; no firm D call. This CDR3 has 8 residues. The germline V and J ends were trimmed by 10 bases and 4 bases, with 2 bases remaining between them. Germline V gives CDR1 SEHNR, CDR2 FQNEAQ (reference sequence). CDR3 in DNA: TGTGCCACATACGAGCAGTACTTC. Translation: CATYEQYF.

This clonotype has just a few counts. The chain is built from TRBV24-1 and TRBJ2-2, with 8 bases lining up with TRBD1. The CDR3 sequence is 15 residues long. Trimming took 7 bases from V and 1 from J; bases not matched to a gene: 4. Germline V gene lookup returns CDR1 KGHDR and CDR2 SFDVKD. The CDR3 DNA sequence: TGTGCCACCAGCAAAGACAGGGGGAACACCGGGGAGCTGTTTTTT. Translating gives CATSKDRGNTGELFF.

The chain joins TRBV5-4 to TRBJ1-2; D not resolved. The CDR3 sequence is 14 residues long. CDR1 and CDR2 from the germline V gene are SGHNT and YYREEE (reference sequence). The germline V and J ends were trimmed by 0 bases and 6 bases, with 12 bases remaining between them. The CDR3 region has the DNA TGTGCCAGCAGCTTGGCTCTGGGGATCAATGGCTACACCTTC. Translating it yields CASSLALGINGYTF.

The CDR3 is CAKAVGWRETNQPQHF. The CDR3 region has the DNA TGCGCCAAAGCAGTAGGCTGGCGGGAAACCAATCAGCCCCAGCATTTT. The genes are TRBV5-1 and TRBJ1-5; D uncertain. V was shortened by 9 bases and J by 3 bases, with 22 bases between the two germline ends. Germline CDR1 and CDR2: SGHRS and YFSETQ. The length of the CDR3 is 16 residues.

In its sample, this clonotype was seen a few times. The rearrangement links TRBV20-1 to TRBJ2-7; unclear D gene. The germline gives CDR1 DFQATT, CDR2 SNEGSKA (reference sequence). CDR3 length: 13 residues. V lost 0 bases and J lost 6, with 12 bases in between. The CDR3 sequence is CSARDPLLGEQYF. In DNA form, the CDR3 reads TGCAGTGCTAGAGATCCCCTTTTGGGCGAGCAGTACTTC.

This chain uses TRBV11-2 with TRBJ2-7; perhaps TRBD2 as D (5 bases). The CDR3 is 16 amino acids. CDR1 is SGHAT, CDR2 FQNNGV, per germline. The V end lost 4 bases, the J end lost 3 bases, and 19 bases lay between the germline ends. CDR3 residues: CASSSPRGSHYYEQYF. As DNA, the CDR3 is TGTGCCAGCAGCTCCCCCCGGGGTAGCCACTACTACGAGCAGTACTTC.

The chain carries TRBV28 and TRBJ1-2; 7 bases are shared with TRBD1. This CDR3 is built from 13 residues. Germline CDR1 and CDR2: MDHEN and SYDVKM. V was clipped by 6 bases and J by 12 bases; unmatched bases: 13. In DNA form, the CDR3 reads TGTGCCAGCAGCCCAAACAGGGGACTGGGTAACACCTTC. The encoded protein is CASSPNRGLGNTF.

This clonotype came up a few times. The J gene is TRBJ2-2, the V gene TRBV7-8, with 13 bases identical to TRBD2. The CDR3 sequence is 16 residues long. J was trimmed by 5 bases and V by 4 bases; bases with no gene match: 4. Germline lookup yields CDR1 SGHVS and CDR2 FQNEAQ. This CDR3 is CASSSRLAGGTGELFF. CDR3 nucleotide sequence: TGTGCCAGCAGCTCGAGACTAGCGGGAGGTACCGGGGAGCTGTTTTTT.

This clonotype was observed a few times. V gene TRBV24-1 combines with J gene TRBJ2-3; 8 bases line up with TRBD1. The J segment lost 5 bases and the V segment lost 3 bases, leaving 9 bases of the junction unmatched. This CDR3 is built from 16 residues. Looked up from germline, CDR1 is KGHDR and CDR2 is SFDVKD. The CDR3 region is CATSDVGQVGEDTQYF. The CDR3 nucleotides read TGTGCCACCAGTGATGTGGGACAGGTCGGCGAAGATACGCAGTATTTT.

This chain connects TRBV27 to TRBJ2-1; possibly TRBD2 for D (5 bases). V dropped 5 bases and J dropped 3 bases, with 17 bases sitting between them. The CDR3 covers 16 residues. Germline values: CDR1 MNHEY, CDR2 SMNVEV (reference sequence). The CDR3 DNA reads as TGTGCCAGCAGTGCCGCTAAGCGGAGTAACTACAATGAGCAGTTCTTC. This sequence encodes CASSAAKRSNYNEQFF.

V usage is TRBV19 and J usage is TRBJ1-2, with unresolved D. Trimming removed 3 bases from V and 7 bases from J, with 6 bases in between. Looked up from germline, CDR1 is LNHDA and CDR2 is SQIVND (reference sequence). The CDR3 is 11 amino acids. The CDR3 protein is CASSIGSGYTF. CDR3 in DNA: TGTGCCAGTAGTATTGGGTCTGGCTACACCTTC.

J is TRBJ1-2 and V is TRBV19, with 9 bases lining up with TRBD1. Germline V lookup: CDR1 LNHDA, CDR2 SQIVND (reference sequence). Losses at the gene ends were 6 bases for V and 5 bases for J; bases not matched to a gene: 4. The CDR3 consists of 13 residues. The CDR3 bases are TGTGCCAGTAGATGGGGACAGGGTTATGGCTACACCTTC. The encoded protein is CASRWGQGYGYTF.

The sample holds a few counts of this clonotype. The chain combines TRBV4-1 with TRBJ2-7; possibly TRBD1 for D (5 bases). Germline-derived CDR1 and CDR2 are MGHRA and YSYEKL. The CDR3 length is 16 residues. The ends were cut back, 3 bases at V and 2 bases at J, with 17 bases in the middle. The CDR3 reads CASSHLSGQPTYEQYF. The CDR3 DNA is TGCGCCAGCAGCCACCTCTCAGGGCAGCCAACCTACGAGCAGTACTTC.

This chain uses TRBV20-1 with TRBJ1-5; a possible D gene is TRBD1 (5 bases). Germline-derived CDR1 and CDR2 are DFQATT and SNEGSKA (reference sequence). There are 14 residues in the CDR3. V was cut by 3 bases and J by 7 bases, with 16 bases left in between. Here the CDR3 reads CSASDQGAGQPQHF. The DNA of the CDR3 is TGCAGTGCTAGTGATCAGGGTGCGGGACAGCCCCAGCATTTT.

CDR3 in DNA: TGTGCCAGCAGCTTAGCACAGGGCAATGAGCAGTTCTTC. As protein: CASSLAQGNEQFF. This sequence joins TRBV7-9 and TRBJ2-1; tentative D call: TRBD1 (6 bases). The germline V and J ends were trimmed by 0 bases and 6 bases, with 6 bases remaining between them. This CDR3 comprises 13 residues. Germline values: CDR1 SEHNR, CDR2 FQNEAQ (reference sequence).

The J gene is TRBJ2-7, the V gene TRBV5-4, with D perhaps TRBD1 (6 bases). The CDR3 has 13 residues. V dropped 4 bases and J dropped 3 bases, with 11 bases sitting between them. Looked up from germline, CDR1 is SGHNT and CDR2 is YYREEE (reference sequence). The CDR3 sequence is CASSETGIYEQYF. In nucleotides, the CDR3 is TGTGCCAGCAGCGAGACAGGCATCTACGAGCAGTACTTC.

This clonotype was counted between two and nine times. The chain carries TRBV5-8 and TRBJ1-1; 8 positions match TRBD1. The CDR3 extends over 13 amino acids. V was pared by 0 bases and J by 8 bases, with 3 bases of the junction left unmatched. Germline V lookup: CDR1 SGHTS, CDR2 YDEGEE. The DNA of the CDR3 is TGTGCCAGCAGCTTGGAGTGGGACAGGGAAGCTTTCTTT. Translation gives CASSLEWDREAFF.

This clonotype was observed a few times. The J gene is TRBJ2-7, the V gene TRBV2, with TRBD1 as a possible D gene (5 bases). The V and J ends lost 1 base and 3 bases respectively, with 13 bases between them. CDR1 and CDR2 (germline): SNHLY, FYNNEI. The CDR3 consists of 15 residues. The CDR3 bases are TGTGCCAGCAGTGAAGATCGGCGCAGGGACTACGAGCAGTACTTC. Protein: CASSEDRRRDYEQYF.